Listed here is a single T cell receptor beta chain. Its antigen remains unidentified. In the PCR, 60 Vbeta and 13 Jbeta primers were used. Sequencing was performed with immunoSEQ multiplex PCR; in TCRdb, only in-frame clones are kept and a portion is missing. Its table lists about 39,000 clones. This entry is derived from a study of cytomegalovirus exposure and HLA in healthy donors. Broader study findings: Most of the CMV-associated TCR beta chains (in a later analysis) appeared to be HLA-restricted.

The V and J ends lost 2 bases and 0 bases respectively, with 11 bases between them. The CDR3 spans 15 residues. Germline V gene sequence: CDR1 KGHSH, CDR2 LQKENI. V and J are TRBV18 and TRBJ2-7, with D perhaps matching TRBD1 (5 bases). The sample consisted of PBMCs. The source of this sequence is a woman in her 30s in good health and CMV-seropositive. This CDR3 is CASSPMAGPSYEQYF. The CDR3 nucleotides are TGTGCCAGCTCACCAATGGCAGGGCCCTCCTACGAGCAGTACTTC. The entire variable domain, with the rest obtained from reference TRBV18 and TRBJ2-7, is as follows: NAGVMQNPRHLVRRRGQEARLRCSPMKGHSHVYWYRQLPEEGLKFMVYLQKENIIDESGMPKERFSAEFPKEGPSILRIQQVVRGDSAAYFCASSPMAGPSYEQYFGPGTRLTVT.